This T cell receptor (beta chain) is from a study of blood T cell repertoires in COVID-19. Study summary: COVID-19 samples, acute and convalescent, were from the United States, Italy and Spain.

In the authors' workflow: Using reference gene primer amplification, nucleated cell counts were estimated. Libraries were prepared by immunoSEQ multiplex PCR; TCRdb keeps only in-frame clonotypes and omits some of them. That table gives V, J and clone size, and the DNA gave D and trimming. The sample has some 27,000 clones, around 86% seen once. The CDR3 consists of 13 residues. Trimming pared 5 bases from V and 5 bases from J, leaving 13 bases between. Per the germline V gene, CDR1 is GTSNPN and CDR2 is SVGIG (reference sequence). The V call is TRBV30, the J call TRBJ1-5; weak D call: TRBD1 (5 bases). The clonotype originates from a man over 45 with active COVID-19. The sample consisted of peripheral blood. CDR3 nucleotides: TGTGCCTGGGGGGAGGACATTTATCAGCCCCAGCATTTT. Translated: CAWGEDIYQPQHF.